One sample yielded the 12 T cell receptor beta chains listed below, sequenced in a study of CXCR3-negative and CXCR3-positive naive CD8 T cells. Carrying UMI labels, the TRB cDNA libraries were prepared through 5' RACE. TCRdb re-called the 5' RACE reads; one entry per CDR3 protein, DNA not given. The record lists over 80,000 distinct CDR3 sequences, of which the ten most abundant hold approximately 1.4%. The sequenced sample consisted of naive CXCR3- CD8+ T cells from blood. Specified subset: CD45RO-CCR7+CD27+CD95- naive CD8+ T cells lacking CXCR3 (TNR3-). These receptors all stem from a human donor in good health. Some clones in this sample may be carry-over from other donors' samples.

The V gene is TRBV11-2, the J gene TRBJ1-5. The CDR3 is 13 amino acids. Germline V gives CDR1 SGHAT, CDR2 FQNNGV. CDR3 sequence reads: CASSLDKSQPQHF.

The chain uses TRBV7-9 and TRBJ1-2; without DNA, the TCRdb call of TRBD1 cannot be checked. There are 15 residues in the CDR3. CDR1 and CDR2 (germline): SEHNR, FQNEAQ (reference sequence). Here the CDR3 reads CASSLTGSESYGYTF.

The chain links TRBV7-2 to TRBJ2-7; TCRdb lists TRBD1, though no DNA is available to test this call. The CDR3 totals 12 residues. Germline values: CDR1 SGHTA, CDR2 FQGNSA. CDR3 sequence reads: CASSLRGLEQYF.

The chain is built from TRBV5-1 and TRBJ2-7; TCRdb's D gene call, TRBD2, goes unchecked for lack of DNA. This CDR3 has 14 amino acids. Looked up from germline, CDR1 is SGHRS and CDR2 is YFSETQ. This CDR3 is CASSLAGPLHEQYF.

The chain recombines TRBV29-1 with TRBJ2-3; absent DNA, TCRdb's TRBD1 call cannot be checked. Germline CDR1 and CDR2: SQVTM and ANQGSEA. The CDR3 runs 15 residues. This CDR3 is CSVEDLRGGTDTQYF.

This sequence joins TRBV28 and TRBJ2-3. Per germline, CDR1 MDHEN and CDR2 SYDVKM. The CDR3 consists of 13 residues. The CDR3 sequence: CASSLENTDTQYF.

V and J are TRBV12-3 or TRBV12-4 and TRBJ2-3; the TRBD1 assignment by TCRdb is unverifiable without DNA. The CDR3 contains 16 residues. The CDR3 protein is CASSLLGQTTADTQYF.

This CDR3 reads CASSQDSRGEQFF. The V gene is TRBV4-3, the J gene TRBJ2-1. The germline V gene encodes CDR1 LGHNA and CDR2 YSLEER. The CDR3 runs to 13 residues.

CDR3 in amino acids: CASSFGQPPYEQYF. This rearrangement joins TRBV12-3 or TRBV12-4 to TRBJ2-7; the TCRdb call, TRBD1, lacks DNA for checking. The CDR3 is 14 amino acids.

The chain employs TRBV3-1 and TRBJ2-2; TCRdb indicates TRBD2, and absent DNA this call remains unverified. Germline CDR1 and CDR2: LGHDT and YNNKEL (reference sequence). The CDR3 contains 14 residues. The CDR3 loop reads CASSPLAEGGELFF.

This sequence joins TRBV6-2 or TRBV6-3 and TRBJ2-7; as DNA is missing, the TRBD2 call by TCRdb cannot be tested. Germline V gives CDR1 MNHEY, CDR2 SVGEGT. The CDR3 runs to 14 residues. CDR3 sequence reads: CASTPPEGSYEQYF.

The chain joins TRBV7-2 to TRBJ1-3. The CDR3 consists of 16 residues. Per the germline V gene, CDR1 is SGHTA and CDR2 is FQGNSA. Here the CDR3 reads CASSLKDLSSGNTIYF.